The 2 T cell receptor beta chains below come from one sample, sequenced in a study of T cells after yellow fever vaccination (dated by TCRdb to the late 2010s). The meaning of the sample's treatment or condition label: live attenuated yellow fever vaccine strain. The library was obtained by 5' RACE. The run used an Illumina NovaSeq 6000. Using fastp at Q25 and MiXCR, TCRdb reprocessed the public reads and kept productive beta chains. One record per CDR3 amino acid sequence lists the most common genes and DNA. The sample includes 50,000 to 60,000 distinct CDR3 sequences, with 5.5% to 6% observed a single time. The ten largest clones take up 31% of the sample. Sequenced material: PBMCs, either bulk or a sorted T-cell subset (CD4+, CD8+, memory, or dextramer-sorted; not recorded which), taken on the day of the yellow fever booster vaccination. Every receptor here comes from a man between 18 and 35 years old who received the YFV17D yellow fever vaccine.

V gene TRBV6-5 combines with J gene TRBJ1-6, with unresolved D. The CDR3 totals 17 residues. Trimming cost V 0 bases and J 2 bases, with 11 bases left between them. Germline V CDR1 and CDR2: MNHEY, SVGAGI. The DNA of the CDR3 is TGTGCCAGCAGTTACTCGGGCGGGGAGCCCTATAATTCACCCCTCCACTTT. Translating it yields CASSYSGGEPYNSPLHF.

In this sample, this clonotype turned up many times. V usage is TRBV11-2 and J usage is TRBJ1-1; weak D call: TRBD1 (6 bases). Per the germline V gene, CDR1 is SGHAT and CDR2 is FQNNGV. This CDR3 has 12 amino acids. The ends were cut back, 5 bases at V and 5 bases at J, with 9 bases in the middle. This CDR3 is CASSLQGTEAFF. CDR3 nucleotide sequence: TGTGCCAGCAGCCTACAGGGTACTGAAGCTTTCTTT.